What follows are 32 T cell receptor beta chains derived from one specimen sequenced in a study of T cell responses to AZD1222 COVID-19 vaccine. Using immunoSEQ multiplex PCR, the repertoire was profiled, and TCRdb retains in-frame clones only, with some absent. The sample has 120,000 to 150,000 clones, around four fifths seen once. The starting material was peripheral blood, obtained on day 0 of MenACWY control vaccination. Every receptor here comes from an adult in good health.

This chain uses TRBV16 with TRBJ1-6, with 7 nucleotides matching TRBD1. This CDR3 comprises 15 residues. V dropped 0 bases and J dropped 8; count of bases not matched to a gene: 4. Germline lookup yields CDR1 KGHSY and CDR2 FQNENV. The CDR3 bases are TGTGCCAGCAGCCAATCTAAAACAGGGGATTCACCCCTCCACTTT. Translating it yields CASSQSKTGDSPLHF.

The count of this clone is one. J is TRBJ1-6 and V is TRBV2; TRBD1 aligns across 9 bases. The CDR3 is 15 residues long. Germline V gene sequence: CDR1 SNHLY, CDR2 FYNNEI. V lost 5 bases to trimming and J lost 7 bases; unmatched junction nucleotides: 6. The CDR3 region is CASSWTGVGNSPLHF. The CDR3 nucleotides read TGTGCCAGCAGTTGGACAGGGGTAGGCAATTCACCCCTCCACTTT.

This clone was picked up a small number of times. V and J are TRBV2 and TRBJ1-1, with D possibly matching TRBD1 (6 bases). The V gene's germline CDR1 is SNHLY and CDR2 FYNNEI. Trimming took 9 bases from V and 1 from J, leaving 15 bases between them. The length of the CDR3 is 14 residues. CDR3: CARTGTGTNTEAFF. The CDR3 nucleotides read TGTGCCAGGACGGGCACAGGGACGAACACTGAAGCTTTCTTT.

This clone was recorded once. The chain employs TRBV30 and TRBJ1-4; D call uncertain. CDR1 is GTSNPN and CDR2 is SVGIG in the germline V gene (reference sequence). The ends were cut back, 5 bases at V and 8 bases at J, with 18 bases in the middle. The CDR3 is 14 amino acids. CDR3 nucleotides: TGTGCCTGGTCCGATCAAGGAGTGTCGGAAAAACTGTTTTTT. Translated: CAWSDQGVSEKLFF.

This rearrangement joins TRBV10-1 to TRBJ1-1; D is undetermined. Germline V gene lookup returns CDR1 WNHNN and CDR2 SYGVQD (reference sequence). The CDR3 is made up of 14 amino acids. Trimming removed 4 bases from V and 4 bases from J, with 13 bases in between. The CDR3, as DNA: TGCGCCAGCAGTGGGACCTATCCGAGCACTGAAGCTTTCTTT. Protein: CASSGTYPSTEAFF.

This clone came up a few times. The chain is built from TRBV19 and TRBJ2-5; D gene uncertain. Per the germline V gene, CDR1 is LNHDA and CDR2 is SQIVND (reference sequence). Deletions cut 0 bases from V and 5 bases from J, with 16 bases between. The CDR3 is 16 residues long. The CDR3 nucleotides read TGTGCCAGTAGTATAGATGGCACCGCCATTCGGGAGACCCAGTACTTC. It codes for CASSIDGTAIRETQYF.

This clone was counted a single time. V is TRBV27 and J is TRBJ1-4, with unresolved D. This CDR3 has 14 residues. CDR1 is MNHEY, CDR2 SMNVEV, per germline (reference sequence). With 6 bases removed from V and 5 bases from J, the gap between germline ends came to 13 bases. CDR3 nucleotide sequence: TGTGCCAGCAGGCGGTCGGCCCGAAATGAAAAACTGTTTTTT. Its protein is CASRRSARNEKLFF.

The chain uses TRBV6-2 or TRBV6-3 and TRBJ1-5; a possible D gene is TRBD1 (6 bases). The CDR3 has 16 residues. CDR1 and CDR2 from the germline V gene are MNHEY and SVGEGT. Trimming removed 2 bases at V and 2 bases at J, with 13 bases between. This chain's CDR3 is CASSYGGGTGNQPQHF. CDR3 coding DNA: TGTGCCAGCAGTTACGGAGGGGGTACCGGCAATCAGCCCCAGCATTTT.

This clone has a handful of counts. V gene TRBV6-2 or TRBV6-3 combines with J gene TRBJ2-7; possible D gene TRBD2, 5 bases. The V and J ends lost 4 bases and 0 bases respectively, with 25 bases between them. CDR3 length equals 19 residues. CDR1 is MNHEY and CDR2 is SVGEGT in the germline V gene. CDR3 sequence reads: CASSSVYGVVGLSSYEQYF. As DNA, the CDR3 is TGTGCCAGCAGTTCCGTTTACGGGGTCGTGGGTCTGAGCTCCTACGAGCAGTACTTC.

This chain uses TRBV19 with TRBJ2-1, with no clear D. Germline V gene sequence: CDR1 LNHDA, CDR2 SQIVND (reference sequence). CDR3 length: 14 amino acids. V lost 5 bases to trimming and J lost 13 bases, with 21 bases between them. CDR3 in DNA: TGTGCCAGTAGTCTTTCCCGGCAGAGTCCAGGACAGTTCTTC. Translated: CASSLSRQSPGQFF.

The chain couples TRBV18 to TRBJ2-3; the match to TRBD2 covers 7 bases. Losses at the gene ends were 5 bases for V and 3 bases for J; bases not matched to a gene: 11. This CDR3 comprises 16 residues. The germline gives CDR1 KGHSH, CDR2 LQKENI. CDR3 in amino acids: CASSDLAVPPTDTQYF. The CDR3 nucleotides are TGTGCCAGCTCAGACCTAGCGGTTCCGCCGACAGATACGCAGTATTTT.

The CDR3 DNA is TGTGCCAGCAGCCCGGGACTAGCGGGGGGGATCCCCTACGAGCAGTACTTC. Its translation is CASSPGLAGGIPYEQYF. This chain uses TRBV5-4 with TRBJ2-7; TRBD2 agrees at 16 bases. CDR1 and CDR2 (germline): SGHNT, YYREEE (reference sequence). The CDR3 has 17 amino acids. V dropped 4 bases and J dropped 2; count of bases not matched to a gene: 6. Looking up the rest from reference TRBV5-4 and TRBJ2-7 gives the full variable domain: ETGVTQSPTHLIKTRGQQVTLRCSSQSGHNTVSWYQQALGQGPQFIFQYYREEENGRGNFPPRFSGLQFPNYSSELNVNALELDDSALYLCASSPGLAGGIPYEQYFGPGTRLTVT.

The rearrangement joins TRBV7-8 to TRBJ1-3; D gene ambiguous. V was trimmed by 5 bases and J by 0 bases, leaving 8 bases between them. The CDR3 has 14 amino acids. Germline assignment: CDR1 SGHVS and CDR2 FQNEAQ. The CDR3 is CASSLQVSGNTIYF. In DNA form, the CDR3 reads TGTGCCAGCAGCCTTCAAGTCTCTGGAAACACCATATATTTT. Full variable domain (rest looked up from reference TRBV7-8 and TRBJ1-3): GAGVSQSPRYKVAKRGQDVALRCDPISGHVSLFWYQQALGQGPEFLTYFQNEAQLDKSGLPSDRFFAERPEGSVSTLKIQRTQQEDSAVYLCASSLQVSGNTIYFGEGSWLTVV.

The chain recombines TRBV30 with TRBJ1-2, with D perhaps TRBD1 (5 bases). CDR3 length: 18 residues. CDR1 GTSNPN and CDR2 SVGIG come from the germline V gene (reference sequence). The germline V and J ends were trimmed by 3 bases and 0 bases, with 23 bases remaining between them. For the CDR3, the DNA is TGTGCCTGGAGCTCTCAGCGAGCAGGGCCCATCTCTAACTATGGCTACACCTTC. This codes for CAWSSQRAGPISNYGYTF.

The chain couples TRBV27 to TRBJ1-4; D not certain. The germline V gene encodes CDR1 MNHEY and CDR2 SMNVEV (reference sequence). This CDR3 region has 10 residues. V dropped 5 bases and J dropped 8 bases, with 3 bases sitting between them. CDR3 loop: CASSREKLFF. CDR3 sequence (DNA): TGTGCCAGCAGTAGAGAAAAACTGTTTTTT. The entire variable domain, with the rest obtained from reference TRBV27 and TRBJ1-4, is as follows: EAQVTQNPRYLITVTGKKLTVTCSQNMNHEYMSWYRQDPGLGLRQIYYSMNVEVTDKGDVPEGYKVSRKEKRNFPLILESPSPNQTSLYFCASSREKLFFGSGTQLSVL.

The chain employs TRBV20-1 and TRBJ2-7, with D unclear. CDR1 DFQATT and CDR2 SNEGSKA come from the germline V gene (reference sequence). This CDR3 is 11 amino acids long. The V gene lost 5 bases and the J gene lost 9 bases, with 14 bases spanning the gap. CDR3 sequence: CSAPSDRRQYF. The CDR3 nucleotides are TGCAGTGCTCCCTCAGACCGGCGGCAGTACTTC.

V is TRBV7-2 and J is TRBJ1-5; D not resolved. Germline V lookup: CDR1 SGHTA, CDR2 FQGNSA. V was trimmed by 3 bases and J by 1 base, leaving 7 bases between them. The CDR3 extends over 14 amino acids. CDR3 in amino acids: CASSLPHSNQPQHF. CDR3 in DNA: TGTGCCAGCAGCTTGCCGCACAGCAATCAGCCCCAGCATTTT.

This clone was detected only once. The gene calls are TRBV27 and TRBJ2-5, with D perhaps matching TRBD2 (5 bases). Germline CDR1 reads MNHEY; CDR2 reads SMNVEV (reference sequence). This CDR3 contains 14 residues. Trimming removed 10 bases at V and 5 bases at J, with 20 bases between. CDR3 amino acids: CATRIWASQETQYF. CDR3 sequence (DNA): TGTGCCACCAGGATCTGGGCTAGCCAGGAGACCCAGTACTTC.

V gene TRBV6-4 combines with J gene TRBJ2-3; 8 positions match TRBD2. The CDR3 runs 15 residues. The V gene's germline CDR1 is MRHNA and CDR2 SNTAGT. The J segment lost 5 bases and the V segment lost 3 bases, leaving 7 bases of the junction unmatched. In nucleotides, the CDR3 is TGTGCCAGCAGTGAGTCCAGCGGGGGCCGAGATACGCAGTATTTT. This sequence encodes CASSESSGGRDTQYF.

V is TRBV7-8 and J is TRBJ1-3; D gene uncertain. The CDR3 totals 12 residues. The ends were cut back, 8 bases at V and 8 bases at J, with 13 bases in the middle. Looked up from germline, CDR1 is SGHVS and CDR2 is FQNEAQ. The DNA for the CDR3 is TGTGCCAGCGCGACATTCCAGGACACCATATATTTT. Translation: CASATFQDTIYF. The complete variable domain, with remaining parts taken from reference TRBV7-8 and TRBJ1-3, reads GAGVSQSPRYKVAKRGQDVALRCDPISGHVSLFWYQQALGQGPEFLTYFQNEAQLDKSGLPSDRFFAERPEGSVSTLKIQRTQQEDSAVYLCASATFQDTIYFGEGSWLTVV.

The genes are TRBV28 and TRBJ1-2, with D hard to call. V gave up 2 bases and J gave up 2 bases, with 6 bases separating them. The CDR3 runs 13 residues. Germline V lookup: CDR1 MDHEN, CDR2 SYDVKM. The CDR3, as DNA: TGTGCCAGCAGTTTAACGACAAACTATGGCTACACCTTC. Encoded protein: CASSLTTNYGYTF.

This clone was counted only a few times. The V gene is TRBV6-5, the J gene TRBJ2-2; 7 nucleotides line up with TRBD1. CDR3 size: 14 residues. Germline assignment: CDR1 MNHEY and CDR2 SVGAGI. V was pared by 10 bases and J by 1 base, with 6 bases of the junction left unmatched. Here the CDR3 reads CATPRQGNTGELFF. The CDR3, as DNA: TGTGCCACCCCGAGACAGGGGAACACCGGGGAGCTGTTTTTT.

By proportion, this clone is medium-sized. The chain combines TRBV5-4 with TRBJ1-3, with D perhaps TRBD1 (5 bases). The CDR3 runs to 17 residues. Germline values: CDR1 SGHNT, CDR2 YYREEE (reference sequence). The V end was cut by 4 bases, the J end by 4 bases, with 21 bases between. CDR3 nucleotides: TGTGCCAGCAGCACCCCCACCGGGACCCCGAGGGGAAACACCATATATTTT. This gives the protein CASSTPTGTPRGNTIYF.

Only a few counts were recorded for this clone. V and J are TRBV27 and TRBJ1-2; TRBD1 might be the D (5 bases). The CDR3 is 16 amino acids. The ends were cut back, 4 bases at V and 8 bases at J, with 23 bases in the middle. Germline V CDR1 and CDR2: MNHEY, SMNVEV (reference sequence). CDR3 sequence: CASSSQGTTGGKGYTF. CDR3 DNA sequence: TGTGCCAGCAGTTCCCAGGGTACGACTGGCGGGAAGGGCTACACCTTC.

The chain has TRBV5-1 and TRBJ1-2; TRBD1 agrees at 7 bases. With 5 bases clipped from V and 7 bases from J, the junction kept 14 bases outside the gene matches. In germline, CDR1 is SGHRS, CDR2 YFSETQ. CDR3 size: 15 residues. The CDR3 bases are TGCGCCAGCAGACTGTCGGAGGAGGGGGCGCGTGGCTACACCTTC. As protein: CASRLSEEGARGYTF.

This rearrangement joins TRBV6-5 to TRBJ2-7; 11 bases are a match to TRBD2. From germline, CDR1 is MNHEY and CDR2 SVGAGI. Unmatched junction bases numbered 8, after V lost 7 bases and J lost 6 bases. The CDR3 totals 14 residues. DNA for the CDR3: TGTGCCAGCAAACAACTAGCGGGGGCTGGCGAGCAGTACTTC. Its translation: CASKQLAGAGEQYF.

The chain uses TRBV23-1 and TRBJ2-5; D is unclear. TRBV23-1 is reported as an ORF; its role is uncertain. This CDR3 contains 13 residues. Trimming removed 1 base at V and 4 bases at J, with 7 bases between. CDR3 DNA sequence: TGCGCCAGCAGTCAATTCGCGGCAGAGACCCAGTACTTC. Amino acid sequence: CASSQFAAETQYF.

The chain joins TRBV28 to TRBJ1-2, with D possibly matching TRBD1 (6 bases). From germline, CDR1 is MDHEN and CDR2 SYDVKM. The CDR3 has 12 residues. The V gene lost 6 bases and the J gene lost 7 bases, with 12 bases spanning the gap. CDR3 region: CASRGGGSGYTF. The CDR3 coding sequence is TGTGCCAGCAGAGGGGGTGGAAGTGGCTACACCTTC.

In DNA, the CDR3 is TGTGCCAGCAGTCTGGGACTAGCGGGGTATGAGCAGTTCTTC. Translated, it gives CASSLGLAGYEQFF. This rearrangement joins TRBV6-5 to TRBJ2-1; the match to TRBD2 covers 13 bases. This CDR3 spans 14 amino acids. V shed 5 bases and J 8 bases; nucleotides not matched to a gene: 3. Germline lookup yields CDR1 MNHEY and CDR2 SVGAGI.

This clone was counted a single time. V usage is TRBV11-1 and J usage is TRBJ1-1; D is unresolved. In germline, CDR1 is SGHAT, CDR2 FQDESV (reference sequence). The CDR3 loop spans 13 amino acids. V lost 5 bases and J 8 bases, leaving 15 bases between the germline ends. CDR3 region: CASSTELETEAFF. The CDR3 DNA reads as TGTGCCAGCAGCACAGAACTGGAGACAGAAGCTTTCTTT.

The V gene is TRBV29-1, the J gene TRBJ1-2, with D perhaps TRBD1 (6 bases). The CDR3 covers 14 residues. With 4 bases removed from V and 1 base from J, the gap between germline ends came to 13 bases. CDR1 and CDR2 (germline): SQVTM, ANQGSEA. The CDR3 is CSVVGRGLNYGYTF. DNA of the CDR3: TGCAGCGTTGTCGGCAGGGGACTTAACTATGGCTACACCTTC. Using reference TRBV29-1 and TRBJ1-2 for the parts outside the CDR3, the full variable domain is SAVISQKPSRDICQRGTSLTIQCQVDSQVTMMFWYRQQPGQSLTLIATANQGSEATYESGFVIDKFPISRPNLTFSTLTVSNMSPEDSSIYLCSVVGRGLNYGYTFGSGTRLTVV.

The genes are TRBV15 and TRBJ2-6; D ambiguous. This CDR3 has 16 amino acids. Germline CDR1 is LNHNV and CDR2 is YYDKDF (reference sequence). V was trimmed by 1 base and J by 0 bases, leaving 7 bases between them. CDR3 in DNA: TGTGCCACCAGCAGAGGTGGTTCCTCTGGGGCCAACGTCCTGACTTTC. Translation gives CATSRGGSSGANVLTF. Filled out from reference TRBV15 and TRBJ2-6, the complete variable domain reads DAMVIQNPRYQVTQFGKPVTLSCSQTLNHNVMYWYQQKSSQAPKLLFHYYDKDFNNEADTPDNFQSRRPNTSFCFLDIRSPGLGDTAMYLCATSRGGSSGANVLTFGAGSRLTVL.